The source of this TCR beta chain is a study of T cell repertoires in cytomegalovirus infection (dated by TCRdb to between 2017 and 2020). About the full investigation: Alongside well-studied HLA-B-restricted epitopes, the peptide stimulations were aimed at recently identified HLA-C-restricted CMV epitopes, whose presentation resists viral immunomodulation. Donor HLA type was relevant to the analysis, because carriage of CMV infection together with the matching HLA type was indicated by public TCR beta signatures. On the study overall, not on this receptor specifically: The ex vivo response was dominated by HLA-C-restricted CMV-specific TCR beta clonotypes, and the single most frequent clonotype in two of eight donors was supplied by these HLA-C-restricted clonotypes. In both this cohort and an independent roughly 400-donor cohort, the cumulative frequency of public TCR beta family members distinguished carriers of CMV infection plus the relevant HLA type.

This sample's treatment or condition label indicates: in vitro stimulation with specific CMV peptide epitopes to enrich CMV-specific T cells. TCRdb shows the sequencer as Illumina HiSeq 1500. Clones were called with MiXCR by TCRdb after fastp trimmed the public reads at Q25, and only in-frame beta chains were retained. Here each entry gathers all rows of one CDR3 protein and keeps the most common genes and DNA. Recorded for this sample are tens of thousands of distinct CDR3 sequences; 35% to 45% of them occurred a single time. The ten most abundant clones make up more than 85% of the sample. From its cysteine to its phenylalanine, the CDR3 spans 16 amino acids. CDR3 DNA only is kept here, 48 bases in frame from base 1. From V the trimming removes 2 bases and from J it removes 6 bases, while the gene matches leave 8 bases of the junction unaccounted for. CDR1 SGHAT and CDR2 FQNNGV were looked up in the germline V gene.

As for this clonotype: The antigen it binds to is not known. No clone much larger than this one lies a single base away; base qualities are absent.

The receptor was derived from a human donor in good health (CMV status not recorded). Some clones in this sample may be carry-over from other donors' samples. The chain was built from TRBV11-2 and TRBJ2-2, with 8 bases in between that match TRBD1. The specimen comprised CD8+ T cells from cultured PBMCs, sampled from culture after CMV antigen stimulation. In nucleotides, the sequence is TGTGCCAGCAGCTTACCCCACAGGGGGTCGGCCGGGGAGCTGTTTTTT. Its product reads: CASSLPHRGSAGELFF.